The sample holds one count of the clone carrying this T cell receptor (beta chain). The data are from a study of blood T cell repertoires in COVID-19. Study context: Samples representing acute and convalescent COVID-19 were sourced from the United States, Italy and Spain. Sources were T cells, B-cell-depleted T cells, or PBMCs; the material itself was cDNA or gDNA.

Those enrolled, adults aged roughly 18 to 89 years, came from 25 or so US areas. With 3 bases removed from V and 1 base from J, the gap between germline ends came to 9 bases. CDR3 size: 13 residues. Germline V gives CDR1 DFQATT, CDR2 SNEGSKA (reference sequence). Repertoires were generated with immunoSEQ multiplex PCR, while TCRdb's copy carries only in-frame clones and drops some. Of around 450,000 clones detected, 70% to 90% appear once; the ten largest clones hold roughly 1.8%. This clonotype was obtained from a woman aged 18-35 years with acute COVID-19. This sequence joins TRBV20-1 and TRBJ1-1, with D possibly being TRBD1 (6 bases). Sample: PBMCs or T cells enriched from blood (not recorded which). The CDR3 coding sequence is TGCAGTGCTAGTTGGGGGCCGAACACTGAAGCTTTCTTT. It is translated as CSASWGPNTEAFF.